This T cell receptor (beta chain) is drawn from a study of persistence of HIV-infected CD4 T cells. The libraries were made with immunoSEQ version 4 in survey mode. Assay: immunoSEQ multiplex PCR; the TCRdb copy retains only in-frame clones and omits some. The top ten clones hold over 12% of a sample with over 40,000 clones, 75% to 85% of them seen once. About this clone: The antigen remains unidentified.

Trimming took 5 bases from V and 0 from J; bases not matched to a gene: 6. Germline CDR1 is SGHTA and CDR2 is FQGNSA. The CDR3 loop spans 15 amino acids. Cells were stimulated with overlapping HIV-1 Gag 15-mer peptides. CD40L/CD69 double-negative CD45RO-high memory CD4+ T cells were collected. Study outcomes and limitations: Degenerate expanded CDR3beta sequences were enriched among CMV- and Gag-responding cells. TCRbeta richness was lower in CMV- and Gag-responding cells than in anti-CD3/anti-CD28-responding cells.

This material consisted of CD4+ T cells sorted from PBMCs after approximately 19-hour stimulation, taken from a patient who received antiretroviral therapy. The chain recombines TRBV7-2 with TRBJ2-5, with 7 bases fitting TRBD2. The TCR originated in an adult man with HIV who was CMV-seropositive. The DNA of the CDR3 is TGTGCCAGCAGCATGTTCGGGGGGTACCAAGAGACCCAGTACTTC. This translates into CASSMFGGYQETQYF.